What follows is one TCR beta chain and its context. Its antigen is not known. The data are from a study of radiotherapy plus CTLA-4 blockade in lung cancer. CDR3 length: 17 residues. Germline values: CDR1 MDHEN, CDR2 SYDVKM. Between the trimmed V and J ends, which lost 5 bases and 1 base, there was a span of 18 bases. Only in-frame clones appear in the TCRdb table, and some are missing; sequencing was by immunoSEQ multiplex PCR. Of around 45,000 clones in the sample, 55% to 80% are singletons; the top ten hold about 3.8%. Study-wide points: Blood saw expansion of tumor-derived TCR clones after radiotherapy plus ipilimumab.

The chain joins TRBV28 to TRBJ2-4; tentatively, D is TRBD2 (6 bases). The sequencing here drew on peripheral blood, taken from a patient treated with radiotherapy plus ipilimumab. The receptor's source is a human donor with non-small cell lung cancer who had a complete response to radiotherapy plus ipilimumab. CDR3 sequence: CASSKLRESGAKNIQYF. CDR3 DNA: TGTGCCAGCAGTAAACTCCGGGAGAGCGGCGCCAAAAACATTCAGTACTTC.